One and the same sample provided the 22 T cell receptor beta chains below, sequenced in a study of T-cell reconstitution after alpha-beta-depleted transplantation in children. Using unique molecular identifiers, the investigators prepared the TCRbeta library. TCRdb analysed the PCR reads with MiXCR anew, one entry per CDR3 protein. The data contain about 370,000 distinct CDR3 sequences, roughly 22% of them seen just once; the ten biggest clones take up about 3.8%. Sequencing was performed on PBMCs from the stem cell graft donor, taken from the stem cell graft. These TCRs come from a human donor who donated a stem cell graft to a child with acute myeloid leukemia.

The V gene is TRBV28, the J gene TRBJ2-2, with TRBD1 matching over 11 bases. The CDR3 length is 17 residues. Germline values: CDR1 MDHEN, CDR2 SYDVKM. V shed 6 bases, J shed 4 bases, and the junction held 10 bases outside the gene matches. The CDR3 loop is CASSSPPGQGVTGELFF. CDR3 nucleotides: TGTGCCAGCAGCTCTCCACCGGGACAGGGGGTCACCGGGGAGCTGTTTTTT. Full variable domain (remainder filled in from reference TRBV28 and TRBJ2-2): DVKVTQSSRYLVKRTGEKVFLECVQDMDHENMFWYRQDPGLGLRLIYFSYDVKMKEKGDIPEGYSVSREKKERFSLILESASTNQTSMYLCASSSPPGQGVTGELFFGEGSRLTVL.

The chain joins TRBV15 to TRBJ2-7; tentative D call: TRBD2 (6 bases). The germline V and J ends were trimmed by 9 bases and 4 bases, with 22 bases remaining between them. CDR1 and CDR2 from the germline V gene are LNHNV and YYDKDF (reference sequence). The CDR3 contains 15 residues. The CDR3 DNA sequence: TGTGCCACGAGGGACTTTTCTTCACTACGGTACGAGCAGTACTTC. It specifies CATRDFSSLRYEQYF.

This clonotype was detected many times. The rearrangement joins TRBV29-1 to TRBJ2-3; D remains unclear. The CDR3 totals 11 residues. CDR1 and CDR2 (germline): SQVTM, ANQGSEA. The V end was cut by 7 bases, the J end by 7 bases, with 12 bases between. CDR3 loop: CSARTGYTQYF. DNA for the CDR3: TGCAGCGCCCGTACTGGATATACGCAGTATTTT.

The chain links TRBV20-1 to TRBJ1-5; maybe TRBD1 (6 bases). The V and J ends lost 3 bases and 14 bases respectively, with 17 bases between them. CDR1 and CDR2 from the germline V gene are DFQATT and SNEGSKA (reference sequence). CDR3 size: 12 residues. CDR3 sequence (DNA): TGCAGTGCTAGGACGAACAGGGTGGGGGAGCATTTT. This codes for CSARTNRVGEHF.

The chain combines TRBV5-1 with TRBJ2-1, with 13 bases that match TRBD2. CDR3 length: 16 amino acids. Germline V gives CDR1 SGHRS, CDR2 YFSETQ. V gave up 4 bases and J gave up 10 bases; unmatched junction bases: 11. The CDR3 is CASSSKGLAGVLEQFF. The CDR3 DNA sequence: TGCGCCAGCAGCAGTAAAGGACTAGCGGGAGTATTGGAGCAGTTCTTC.

The rearrangement links TRBV6-2 or TRBV6-3 to TRBJ2-1; 7 bases map to TRBD2. This CDR3 region has 18 residues. The trim removed 0 bases at V and 3 bases at J, leaving 11 bases unmatched. CDR1 is MNHEY and CDR2 is SVGEGT in the germline V gene. The DNA of the CDR3 is TGTGCCAGCAGTTACTCGTCGGGGGGTACGACTTTCTACAATGAGCAGTTCTTC. This codes for CASSYSSGGTTFYNEQFF.

Ten or more counts support this clonotype. The rearrangement links TRBV20-1 to TRBJ2-5; D gene unclear. In germline, CDR1 is DFQATT, CDR2 SNEGSKA (reference sequence). The CDR3 is 10 residues long. Between the trimmed V and J ends, which lost 1 base and 5 bases, there was a span of 2 bases. Written as DNA, the CDR3 is TGCAGTGCTAGAGTTGAGACCCAGTACTTC. This encodes CSARVETQYF.

V usage is TRBV12-3 or TRBV12-4 and J usage is TRBJ2-7, with D tentatively TRBD2 (5 bases). V gave up 3 bases and J gave up 6 bases, with 6 bases separating them. CDR3 length equals 11 residues. CDR3 sequence reads: CASSFEGEQYF. In nucleotides, the CDR3 is TGTGCCAGCAGTTTCGAGGGCGAGCAGTACTTC.

This clonotype was observed at least ten times. The chain recombines TRBV29-1 with TRBJ2-5; 10 nucleotides match TRBD1. The CDR3 has 15 residues. Per the germline V gene, CDR1 is SQVTM and CDR2 is ANQGSEA. Trimming removed 7 bases from V and 4 bases from J; junction bases left unmatched: 12. CDR3 region: CSDLVRDRGTETQYF. The CDR3 bases are TGCAGCGACCTCGTCCGGGACAGGGGCACAGAGACCCAGTACTTC.

The chain links TRBV11-2 to TRBJ2-5, with TRBD2 matching 9 bases. The CDR3 totals 17 residues. V lost 2 bases to trimming and J lost 5 bases; unmatched junction nucleotides: 12. Germline V gives CDR1 SGHAT, CDR2 FQNNGV. CDR3 protein: CASSLRGREFGIETQYF. In DNA, the CDR3 is TGTGCCAGCAGCTTACGCGGGAGGGAATTTGGGATCGAGACCCAGTACTTC.

This sequence joins TRBV12-3 or TRBV12-4 and TRBJ2-7, with TRBD1 matching over 9 bases. J was trimmed by 5 bases and V by 4 bases; bases with no gene match: 6. The CDR3 length is 14 residues. The CDR3 here is CASSWGQGPDEQYF. CDR3 DNA: TGTGCCAGCAGTTGGGGACAGGGTCCCGACGAGCAGTACTTC.

The rearrangement joins TRBV29-1 to TRBJ2-1; tentative D call: TRBD2 (5 bases). This CDR3 spans 16 amino acids. Per the germline V gene, CDR1 is SQVTM and CDR2 is ANQGSEA. V was clipped by 1 base and J by 6 bases, with 19 bases between them. CDR3 sequence: CSVEVGDTSRGNEQFF. The DNA of the CDR3 is TGCAGCGTTGAAGTGGGTGACACCTCTCGGGGCAATGAGCAGTTCTTC.

This chain links TRBV7-6 with TRBJ2-1; 8 bases match TRBD2. V lost 4 bases, J lost 0 bases, and 5 bases stayed unmatched. The CDR3 has 16 amino acids. The germline gives CDR1 SGHVS, CDR2 FNYEAQ. CDR3 sequence (DNA): TGTGCCAGCAGCTCACTAGCGGATGGCTCCTACAATGAGCAGTTCTTC. Translating gives CASSSLADGSYNEQFF.

This clonotype was observed at least ten times. J is TRBJ2-5 and V is TRBV20-1; no reliable D call. The CDR3 loop spans 16 amino acids. Germline V CDR1 and CDR2: DFQATT, SNEGSKA (reference sequence). V lost 1 base and J 3 bases, leaving 18 bases between the germline ends. The chain's CDR3 is CSARVRGGQVEETQYF. The CDR3 DNA sequence: TGCAGTGCTAGAGTCCGCGGTGGTCAGGTTGAAGAGACCCAGTACTTC.

V is TRBV3-1 and J is TRBJ2-3; tentative D call: TRBD2 (5 bases). The V gene's germline CDR1 is LGHDT and CDR2 YNNKEL (reference sequence). V shed 7 bases and J shed 5 bases, with 22 bases lying between them. The CDR3 has 16 amino acids. DNA for the CDR3: TGTGCCAGCACCCCAACCGCGAGGGTCCAGAAAGATACGCAGTATTTT. Translating gives CASTPTARVQKDTQYF.

The chain joins TRBV20-1 to TRBJ2-1, with TRBD1 as a possible D gene (5 bases). This CDR3 spans 16 amino acids. Trimming stripped 0 bases from V and 3 bases from J, with 15 bases between. From germline, CDR1 is DFQATT and CDR2 SNEGSKA (reference sequence). The CDR3 sequence is CSARDLVGVDYNEQFF. CDR3 coding DNA: TGCAGTGCTAGAGATTTGGTAGGGGTAGACTACAATGAGCAGTTCTTC.

This clonotype turned up a few times. The V call is TRBV7-7, the J call TRBJ2-2; 9 bases are a match to TRBD1. J lost 2 bases, V lost 4 bases, and 2 bases had no gene match. Per the germline V gene, CDR1 is SSHAT and CDR2 is FNYEAQ (reference sequence). The CDR3 totals 15 residues. This CDR3 reads CASSWDRANTGELFF. Here the CDR3 DNA reads TGTGCCAGCAGCTGGGACAGGGCTAACACCGGGGAGCTGTTTTTT.

The genes are TRBV20-1 and TRBJ2-5; no clear D. Trimming removed 7 bases from V and 5 bases from J, with 5 bases in between. This CDR3 has 9 amino acids. Germline loops: CDR1 DFQATT, CDR2 SNEGSKA (reference sequence). The CDR3 loop is CSDYETQYF. For the CDR3, the DNA is TGCAGTGACTATGAGACCCAGTACTTC.

This clonotype came up a few times. The chain uses TRBV29-1 and TRBJ1-2; no reliable D call. Trimming pared 4 bases from V and 6 bases from J, leaving 15 bases between. The germline V gene has CDR1 SQVTM and CDR2 ANQGSEA. The CDR3 is 13 residues long. CDR3 in DNA: TGCAGCGTTGGAATCGAGGGAGGTCATGGCTACACCTTC. It yields the protein CSVGIEGGHGYTF.

The V call is TRBV11-3, the J call TRBJ2-3, with 8 bases fitting TRBD1. The J segment lost 6 bases and the V segment lost 5 bases, leaving 10 bases of the junction unmatched. From germline, CDR1 is SGHNT and CDR2 YENEEA. The CDR3 has 15 residues. Here the CDR3 reads CASSRRQGRGDTQYF. CDR3 sequence (DNA): TGTGCCAGCAGCCGAAGACAGGGGCGAGGGGATACGCAGTATTTT.

This clonotype has more than one count but fewer than ten. The chain recombines TRBV6-1 with TRBJ2-7; possible D gene TRBD1, 6 bases. The ends were cut back, 5 bases at V and 3 bases at J, with 17 bases in the middle. This CDR3 region has 15 residues. CDR1 is MNHNS and CDR2 is SASEGT in the germline V gene. The CDR3 loop reads CASSKLGTPDYEQYF. Written as DNA, the CDR3 is TGTGCCAGCAGTAAACTTGGGACACCTGACTACGAGCAGTACTTC.

This clonotype was counted at least ten times. The rearrangement joins TRBV5-4 to TRBJ2-1; 7 bases are a match to TRBD2. J lost 0 bases, V lost 4 bases, and 7 bases had no gene match. Germline assignment: CDR1 SGHNT and CDR2 YYREEE (reference sequence). This CDR3 is 16 amino acids long. The CDR3 region is CASSRRGGSSYNEQFF. The CDR3 DNA follows: TGTGCCAGCAGCCGGAGGGGCGGGAGCTCCTACAATGAGCAGTTCTTC.